The entry that follows covers one TCR beta chain sequence. A multiplex PCR was run with 60 Vbeta primers and 13 Jbeta primers. Sequencing used immunoSEQ multiplex PCR; TCRdb keeps in-frame clones, though not all of them. There are roughly 45,000 clones in the sample; 60% to 80% occur only once, and approximately 1.4% lies in the top ten. This entry is derived from a study of cytomegalovirus exposure and HLA in healthy donors. CDR3 size: 16 residues. Germline values: CDR1 LGHNA, CDR2 YSLEER. Trimming removed 2 bases from V and 3 bases from J; junction bases left unmatched: 7. The sequenced sample was PBMCs. The chain couples TRBV4-3 to TRBJ2-1; 7 positions agree with TRBD1. The TCR originated in a man aged 30 to 39 in good health and CMV-seronegative. The CDR3 spells CASSQKTGVIYNEQFF. The CDR3 bases are TGCGCCAGCAGCCAAAAAACAGGGGTCATCTACAATGAGCAGTTCTTC.